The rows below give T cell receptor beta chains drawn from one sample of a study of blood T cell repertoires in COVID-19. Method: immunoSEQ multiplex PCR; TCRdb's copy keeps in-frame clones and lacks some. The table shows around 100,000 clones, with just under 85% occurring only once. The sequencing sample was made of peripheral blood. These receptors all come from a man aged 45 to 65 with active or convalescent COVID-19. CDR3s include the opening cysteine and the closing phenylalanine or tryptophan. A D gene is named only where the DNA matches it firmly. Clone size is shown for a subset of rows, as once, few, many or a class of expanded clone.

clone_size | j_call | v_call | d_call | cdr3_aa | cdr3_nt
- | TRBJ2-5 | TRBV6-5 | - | CASSYSQGPQETQYF | TGTGCCAGCAGTTACTCCCAGGGGCCCCAAGAGACCCAGTACTTC
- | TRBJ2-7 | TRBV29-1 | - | CSVEDGQGPTGEQYF | TGCAGCGTTGAAGATGGTCAGGGCCCGACAGGCGAGCAGTACTTC
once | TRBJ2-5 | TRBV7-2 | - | CASSLYQETQYF | TGTGCCAGCAGCCTGTACCAAGAGACCCAGTACTTC
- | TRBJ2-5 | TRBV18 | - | CASSRSGMQETQYF | TGTGCCAGCTCACGTAGCGGAATGCAAGAGACCCAGTACTTC
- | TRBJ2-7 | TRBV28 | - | CASTPDFGARGEQYF | TGTGCCAGCACCCCTGATTTTGGAGCCCGGGGCGAGCAGTACTTC
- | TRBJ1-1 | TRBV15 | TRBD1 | CATSRQGATEAFF | TGTGCCACCAGCAGACAGGGGGCCACTGAAGCTTTCTTT
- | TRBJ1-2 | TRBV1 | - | CTSSRGADTNYGYTF | TGCACCAGCAGCCGGGGTGCGGACACTAACTATGGCTACACCTTC
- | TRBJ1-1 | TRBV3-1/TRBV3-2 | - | CASSGRNTEAFF | TGTGCCAGCAGCGGTAGGAACACTGAAGCTTTCTTT
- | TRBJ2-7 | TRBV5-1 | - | CASSLQGLRDEQYF | TGCGCCAGCAGCTTGCAGGGGTTGCGGGACGAGCAGTACTTC
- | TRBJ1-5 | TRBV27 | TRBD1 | CASKTGTASNQPQHF | TGTGCCAGCAAAACCGGGACAGCTAGCAATCAGCCCCAGCATTTT
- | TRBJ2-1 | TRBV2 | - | CASRAQINRDEFF | TGTGCCAGCAGGGCACAAATAAACAGGGACGAGTTCTTC
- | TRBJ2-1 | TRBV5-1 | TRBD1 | CASSLASGQGPNEQFF | TGCGCCAGCAGCTTGGCCTCCGGACAGGGGCCCAATGAGCAGTTCTTC
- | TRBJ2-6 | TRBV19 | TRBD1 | CASSPRDRAKTSGANVLTF | TGTGCCAGTAGTCCCAGGGACAGGGCAAAGACTTCTGGGGCCAACGTCCTGACTTTC
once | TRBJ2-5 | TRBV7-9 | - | CASSSISEETQYF | TGTGCCAGCAGCTCTATAAGTGAAGAGACCCAGTACTTC
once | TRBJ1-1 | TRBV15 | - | CATSRTLGPAFF | TGTGCCACCAGCAGGACACTAGGTCCAGCTTTCTTT
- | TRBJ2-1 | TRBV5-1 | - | CASSFSPIADEQFF | TGCGCCAGCAGCTTTAGCCCAATAGCCGATGAGCAGTTCTTC
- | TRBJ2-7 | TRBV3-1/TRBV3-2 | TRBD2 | CASSLAWGLAGHSYEQYF | TGTGCCAGCAGCCTGGCATGGGGACTAGCGGGGCACTCCTACGAGCAGTACTTC
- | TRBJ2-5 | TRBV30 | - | CASTRQSEGAQYF | TGTGCCTCGACGAGACAGAGCGAAGGGGCCCAGTACTTC
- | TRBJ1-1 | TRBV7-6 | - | CASSLVPQGREENTEAFF | TGTGCCAGCAGCTTAGTCCCCCAGGGTAGGGAGGAAAACACTGAAGCTTTCTTT
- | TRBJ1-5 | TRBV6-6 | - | CASSLRPRGYSNQPQHF | TGTGCCAGCAGTCTACGCCCCAGGGGATATAGCAATCAGCCCCAGCATTTT
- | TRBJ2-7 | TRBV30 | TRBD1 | CAWIPRDRAYEQYF | TGTGCCTGGATCCCGAGGGACAGAGCCTACGAGCAGTACTTC
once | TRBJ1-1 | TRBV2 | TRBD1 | CASSRGRSTEAFF | TGTGCCAGCAGCAGGGGGCGCAGCACTGAAGCTTTCTTT
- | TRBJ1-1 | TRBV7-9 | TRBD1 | CASSFGQGNTEAFF | TGTGCCAGCAGCTTCGGACAGGGGAACACTGAAGCTTTCTTT
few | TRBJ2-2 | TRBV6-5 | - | CASTYGGAGDGELFF | TGTGCCAGCACTTACGGAGGAGCCGGCGACGGGGAGCTGTTTTTT
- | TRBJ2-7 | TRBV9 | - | CASSVEAQSGYEQYF | TGTGCCAGCAGCGTAGAGGCGCAGTCAGGCTACGAGCAGTACTTC
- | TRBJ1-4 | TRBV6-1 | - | CASSEGAGNEKLFF | TGTGCCAGCAGTGAGGGGGCAGGGAATGAAAAACTGTTTTTT
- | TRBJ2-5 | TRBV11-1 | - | CASSRVQETQYF | TGTGCCAGCAGCCGGGTGCAAGAGACCCAGTACTTC
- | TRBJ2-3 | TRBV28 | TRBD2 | CASSTSGSRDTQYF | TGTGCCAGTTCCACTAGCGGGAGCCGTGATACGCAGTATTTT
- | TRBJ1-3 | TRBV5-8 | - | CASSFISGNTIYF | TGTGCCAGCAGCTTCATTTCTGGAAACACCATATATTTT
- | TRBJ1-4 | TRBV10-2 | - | CASSAQGVGEKLFF | TGCGCCAGCAGCGCACAGGGAGTAGGGGAAAAACTGTTTTTT